Presented here are 19 T cell receptor beta chains from one specimen sequenced in a study of T cell repertoires in cytomegalovirus infection. TCRdb ran MiXCR on the reads and lists one entry per CDR3 protein. The data show about 360,000 distinct CDR3 sequences, with about a sixth seen just once and around 10% held by the top ten. The sample taken for sequencing was PBMCs. The receptor set was obtained from a human donor in good health (CMV status not recorded). Some clones in this sample may be carry-over from other donors' samples.

This clonotype was picked up a small number of times. The chain is built from TRBV10-3 and TRBJ2-5; D ambiguous. V shed 4 bases and J shed 5 bases, with 5 bases lying between them. The CDR3 sequence is 11 residues long. CDR1 and CDR2 from the germline V gene are ENHRY and SYGVKD. The CDR3 reads CAISVKETQYF. CDR3 coding DNA: TGTGCCATCAGTGTGAAGGAGACCCAGTACTTC.

The chain recombines TRBV23-1 with TRBJ1-1, with 7 bases aligning to TRBD1. TRBV23-1 is designated an ORF whose function remains uncertain. This CDR3 is built from 15 residues. V lost 3 bases to trimming and J lost 1 base; unmatched junction nucleotides: 5. The CDR3 nucleotides read TGCGCCAGCAGTCACCCCCGACAGGGGAACACTGAAGCTTTCTTT. Translated: CASSHPRQGNTEAFF.

Many counts were recorded for this clonotype. The V gene is TRBV12-5, the J gene TRBJ2-1; possible D gene TRBD2, 6 bases. CDR3 size: 15 residues. With 1 base removed from V and 7 bases from J, the gap between germline ends came to 14 bases. Per the germline V gene, CDR1 is LGHNT and CDR2 is FRNRAP. CDR3 in DNA: TGTGCTAGTGGTTTGGGGGGACTGTATACTAATGAGCAGTTCTTC. It yields the protein CASGLGGLYTNEQFF.

The chain joins TRBV20-1 to TRBJ2-3, with TRBD1 matching over 10 bases. CDR1 and CDR2 (germline): DFQATT, SNEGSKA (reference sequence). V dropped 5 bases and J dropped 3; count of bases not matched to a gene: 2. CDR3 length: 13 amino acids. CDR3 in amino acids: CSADRGRTDTQYF. CDR3 bases: TGCAGTGCTGACAGGGGGCGGACAGATACGCAGTATTTT.

The V gene is TRBV20-1, the J gene TRBJ2-3; 9 nucleotides align to TRBD2. The germline gives CDR1 DFQATT, CDR2 SNEGSKA (reference sequence). This CDR3 region has 15 residues. J gave up 5 bases and V 3 bases, and 9 bases lay outside the gene matches. The CDR3 reads CSASSGRLLGDTQYF. The CDR3 DNA reads TGCAGTGCTAGCAGCGGGAGGCTCTTGGGAGATACGCAGTATTTT.

The chain uses TRBV10-3 and TRBJ1-1; D might be TRBD1 (5 bases). Trimming stripped 2 bases from V and 2 bases from J, with 9 bases between. The CDR3 consists of 14 residues. Germline CDR1 is ENHRY and CDR2 is SYGVKD. DNA of the CDR3: TGTGCCATCAGTGAGATTCAGGGAAACACTGAAGCTTTCTTT. It specifies CAISEIQGNTEAFF.

This clonotype was seen at least ten times. This chain links TRBV7-2 with TRBJ2-3; 12 nucleotides agree with TRBD2. V was pared by 1 base and J by 5 bases, with 10 bases of the junction left unmatched. The CDR3 has 18 residues. CDR1 SGHTA and CDR2 FQGNSA come from the germline V gene. CDR3 nucleotide sequence: TGTGCCAGCAGCTTAGGAGCTAGCGGGAGGGCCTCGAGAGATACGCAGTATTTT. This codes for CASSLGASGRASRDTQYF. Variable domain in full (rest from reference TRBV7-2 and TRBJ2-3): GAGVSQSPSNKVTEKGKDVELRCDPISGHTALYWYRQSLGQGLEFLIYFQGNSAPDKSGLPSDRFSAERTGGSVSTLTIQRTQQEDSAVYLCASSLGASGRASRDTQYFGPGTRLTVL.

The chain carries TRBV20-1 and TRBJ2-7; D possibly corresponds to TRBD2 (7 bases). Trimming stripped 6 bases from V and 7 bases from J, with 16 bases between. The germline gives CDR1 DFQATT, CDR2 SNEGSKA (reference sequence). The CDR3 is 12 residues long. CDR3 sequence (DNA): TGCAGTGCCAGCGGGACAATTGGGGAGCAGTACTTC. It codes for CSASGTIGEQYF.

This clonotype was recorded at least ten times. The chain has TRBV7-8 and TRBJ2-7; 8 bases match TRBD2. Losses at the gene ends were 5 bases for V and 3 bases for J; bases not matched to a gene: 9. The CDR3 contains 15 residues. Germline loops: CDR1 SGHVS, CDR2 FQNEAQ. The CDR3 DNA reads as TGTGCCAGCAGCGGTCCAGCGGGAGTCAACTACGAGCAGTACTTC. Amino acid sequence: CASSGPAGVNYEQYF.

The V call is TRBV7-2, the J call TRBJ2-7; D call uncertain. The CDR3 length is 14 residues. The germline V and J ends were trimmed by 1 base and 2 bases, with 9 bases remaining between them. Germline-derived CDR1 and CDR2 are SGHTA and FQGNSA. CDR3 protein: CASSLVGLAYEQYF. DNA of the CDR3: TGTGCCAGCAGCTTAGTTGGTCTGGCCTACGAGCAGTACTTC. The entire variable domain, with the rest obtained from reference TRBV7-2 and TRBJ2-7, is as follows: GAGVSQSPSNKVTEKGKDVELRCDPISGHTALYWYRQSLGQGLEFLIYFQGNSAPDKSGLPSDRFSAERTGGSVSTLTIQRTQQEDSAVYLCASSLVGLAYEQYFGPGTRLTVT.

This clonotype was detected ten times or more. The rearrangement uses TRBV12-3 or TRBV12-4 and TRBJ2-5; 7 bases are shared with TRBD1. Germline trimming cut 6 bases from V and 1 base from J; bases unmatched to any gene: 8. The CDR3 has 15 amino acids. CDR3 in DNA: TGTGCCAGCAGCTTCACAGGGGTCCGCCAAGAGACCCAGTACTTC. It is translated as CASSFTGVRQETQYF.

The genes are TRBV5-1 and TRBJ2-1; TRBD2 matches 10 bases. The germline V gene has CDR1 SGHRS and CDR2 YFSETQ. The trim removed 4 bases at V and 3 bases at J, leaving 4 bases unmatched. The CDR3 has 15 residues. CDR3 loop: CASSRSGRDYNEQFF. For the CDR3, the DNA is TGCGCCAGCAGCCGAAGCGGGAGGGACTACAATGAGCAGTTCTTC.

The chain combines TRBV6-5 with TRBJ1-4; D uncertain. This CDR3 has 15 amino acids. Per germline, CDR1 MNHEY and CDR2 SVGAGI. The V end lost 1 base, the J end lost 8 bases, and 14 bases lay between the germline ends. CDR3 sequence: CASSYLGRLGEKLFF. DNA of the CDR3: TGTGCCAGCAGTTACTTAGGGAGACTTGGGGAAAAACTGTTTTTT.

This clonotype was observed many times. The rearrangement joins TRBV5-6 to TRBJ2-7, with TRBD2 matching 7 bases. The CDR3 contains 13 residues. V gave up 3 bases and J gave up 4 bases; unmatched junction bases: 4. CDR1 is SGHDT and CDR2 is YYEEEE in the germline V gene. CDR3 sequence reads: CASSWGGIYEQYF. The CDR3 coding sequence is TGTGCCAGCAGCTGGGGGGGAATATACGAGCAGTACTTC. Full variable domain (remainder filled in from reference TRBV5-6 and TRBJ2-7): DAGVTQSPTHLIKTRGQQVTLRCSPKSGHDTVSWYQQALGQGPQFIFQYYEEEERQRGNFPDRFSGHQFPNYSSELNVNALLLGDSALYLCASSWGGIYEQYFGPGTRLTVT.

This clonotype has ten or more counts. For the CDR3, the DNA is TGTGCCAGCAGCTTCGACGGGGGGCTATTTGGGACAGATACGCAGTATTTT. Protein sequence: CASSFDGGLFGTDTQYF. The chain has TRBV7-2 and TRBJ2-3, with D possibly TRBD2 on 7 matching bases. The V and J ends lost 3 bases and 3 bases respectively, with 19 bases between them. Germline CDR1 reads SGHTA; CDR2 reads FQGNSA. The CDR3 covers 17 residues.

V usage is TRBV12-3 or TRBV12-4 and J usage is TRBJ2-1; D is possibly TRBD2 (6 bases). The length of the CDR3 is 13 residues. V gave up 7 bases and J gave up 8 bases, with 15 bases separating them. The CDR3 bases are TGTGCCAGCACAATCGGGGGAAGGGATGAGCAGTTCTTC. Its translation: CASTIGGRDEQFF.

This clonotype was detected a few times. This rearrangement joins TRBV15 to TRBJ2-1, with D unclear. The CDR3 consists of 13 residues. The V and J ends lost 6 bases and 3 bases respectively, with 9 bases between them. Germline V gene sequence: CDR1 LNHNV, CDR2 YYDKDF (reference sequence). The chain's CDR3 is CATSKLDYNEQFF. CDR3 DNA sequence: TGTGCCACCAGTAAGTTAGACTACAATGAGCAGTTCTTC. Full variable domain (missing parts from reference TRBV15 and TRBJ2-1): DAMVIQNPRYQVTQFGKPVTLSCSQTLNHNVMYWYQQKSSQAPKLLFHYYDKDFNNEADTPDNFQSRRPNTSFCFLDIRSPGLGDTAMYLCATSKLDYNEQFFGPGTRLTVL.

This clonotype was counted a few times. The rearrangement uses TRBV12-3 or TRBV12-4 and TRBJ1-1; no firm D call. The CDR3 is 15 amino acids. Trimming removed 5 bases at V and 0 bases at J, with 13 bases between. CDR3 nucleotides: TGTGCCAGCAGTCTCCCTCCGCCCCTGAACACTGAAGCTTTCTTT. Translated, it gives CASSLPPPLNTEAFF.

This clonotype was observed a handful of times. The chain uses TRBV27 and TRBJ2-5; D possibly corresponds to TRBD1 (6 bases). Trimming stripped 9 bases from V and 2 bases from J, with 19 bases between. CDR1 and CDR2 from the germline V gene are MNHEY and SMNVEV (reference sequence). The CDR3 consists of 15 residues. This chain's CDR3 is CASGTIGSTQETQYF. The DNA of the CDR3 is TGTGCCAGTGGGACAATCGGTTCTACTCAAGAGACCCAGTACTTC.